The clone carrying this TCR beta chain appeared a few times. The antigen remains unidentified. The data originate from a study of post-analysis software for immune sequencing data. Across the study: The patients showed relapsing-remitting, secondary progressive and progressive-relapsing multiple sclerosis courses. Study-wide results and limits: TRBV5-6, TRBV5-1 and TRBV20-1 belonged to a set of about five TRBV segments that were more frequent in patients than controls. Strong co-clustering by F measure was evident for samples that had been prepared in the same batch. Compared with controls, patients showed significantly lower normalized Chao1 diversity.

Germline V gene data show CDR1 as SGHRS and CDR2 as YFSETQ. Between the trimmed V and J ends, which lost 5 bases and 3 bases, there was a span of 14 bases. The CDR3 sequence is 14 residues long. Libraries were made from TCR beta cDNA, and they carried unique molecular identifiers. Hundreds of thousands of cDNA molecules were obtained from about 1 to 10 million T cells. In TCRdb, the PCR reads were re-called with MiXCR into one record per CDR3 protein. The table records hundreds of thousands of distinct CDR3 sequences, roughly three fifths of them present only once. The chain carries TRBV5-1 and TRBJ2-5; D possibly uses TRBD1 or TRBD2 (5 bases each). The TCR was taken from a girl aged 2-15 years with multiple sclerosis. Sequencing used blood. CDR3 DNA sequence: TGCGCCAGCAGTGGAGGCAGGGTGGAAGAGACCCAGTACTTC. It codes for CASSGGRVEETQYF.